The present entry profiles one T cell receptor (beta chain) with its context. The data were obtained in a study of T cell changes during pregnancy in multiple sclerosis. TCRdb's table, derived via immunoSEQ multiplex PCR, lists solely in-frame clones and lacks some. The sample includes more than 85,000 clones, roughly 92% seen only once; the top ten take around 1.2%. The CDR3 totals 13 residues. Germline loops: CDR1 MNHEY, CDR2 SMNVEV (reference sequence). With 6 bases clipped from V and 7 bases from J, the junction kept 8 bases outside the gene matches. The sample in question was peripheral blood, obtained in the second trimester of pregnancy. This chain links TRBV27 with TRBJ2-7, with 8 bases that match TRBD1. The sequence derives from a female donor with multiple sclerosis, enrolled in a pregnancy study. The CDR3 region has the DNA TGTGCCAGCAGCCGTGGACAGGGTAGGGAGCAGTACTTC. Its protein is CASSRGQGREQYF.